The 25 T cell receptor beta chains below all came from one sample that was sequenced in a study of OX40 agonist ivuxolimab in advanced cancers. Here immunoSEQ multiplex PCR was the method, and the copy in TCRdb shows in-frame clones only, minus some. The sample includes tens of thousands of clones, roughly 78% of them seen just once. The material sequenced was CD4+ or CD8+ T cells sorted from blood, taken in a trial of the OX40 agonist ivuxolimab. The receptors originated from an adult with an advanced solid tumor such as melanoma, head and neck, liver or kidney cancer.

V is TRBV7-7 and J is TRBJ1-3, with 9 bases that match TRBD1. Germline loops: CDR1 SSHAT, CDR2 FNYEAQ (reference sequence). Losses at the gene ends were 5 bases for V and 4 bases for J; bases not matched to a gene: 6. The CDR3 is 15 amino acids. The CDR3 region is CASSLGQGFGNTIYF. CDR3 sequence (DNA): TGTGCCAGCAGCCTAGGACAGGGGTTCGGAAACACCATATATTTT.

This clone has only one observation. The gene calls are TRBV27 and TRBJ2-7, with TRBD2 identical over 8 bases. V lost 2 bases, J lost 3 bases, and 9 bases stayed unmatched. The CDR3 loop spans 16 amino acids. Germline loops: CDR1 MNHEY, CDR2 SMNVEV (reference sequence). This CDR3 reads CASSLNGGDINYEQYF. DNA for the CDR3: TGTGCCAGCAGTTTAAACGGGGGGGACATCAACTACGAGCAGTACTTC.

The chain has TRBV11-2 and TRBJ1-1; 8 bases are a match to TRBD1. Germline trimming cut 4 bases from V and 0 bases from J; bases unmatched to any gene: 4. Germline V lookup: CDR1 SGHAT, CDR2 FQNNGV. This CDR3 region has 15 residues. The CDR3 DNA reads TGTGCCAGCAGCTGGGAGGGACAGGTGAACACTGAAGCTTTCTTT. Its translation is CASSWEGQVNTEAFF. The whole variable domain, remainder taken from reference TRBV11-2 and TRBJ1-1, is EAGVAQSPRYKIIEKRQSVAFWCNPISGHATLYWYQQILGQGPKLLIQFQNNGVVDDSQLPKDRFSAERLKGVDSTLKIQPAKLEDSAVYLCASSWEGQVNTEAFFGQGTRLTVV.

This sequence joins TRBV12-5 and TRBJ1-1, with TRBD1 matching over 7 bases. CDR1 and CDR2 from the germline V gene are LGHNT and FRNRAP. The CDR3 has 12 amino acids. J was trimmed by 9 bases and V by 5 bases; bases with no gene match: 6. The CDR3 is CASGGRDRQAFF. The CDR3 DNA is TGTGCTAGTGGTGGTCGGGACAGACAAGCTTTCTTT.

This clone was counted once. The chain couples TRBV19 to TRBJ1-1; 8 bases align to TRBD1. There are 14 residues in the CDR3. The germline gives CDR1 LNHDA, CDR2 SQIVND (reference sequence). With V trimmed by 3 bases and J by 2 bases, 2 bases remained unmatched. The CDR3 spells CASSIGTGNTEAFF. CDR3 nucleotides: TGTGCCAGTAGTATCGGGACAGGTAACACTGAAGCTTTCTTT.

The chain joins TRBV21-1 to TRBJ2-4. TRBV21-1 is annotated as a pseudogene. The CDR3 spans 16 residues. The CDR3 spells CASSKVEMAAKNIQYF. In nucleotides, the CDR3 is TGTGCCAGCAGCAAAGTTGAGATGGCGGCCAAAAACATTCAGTACTTC.

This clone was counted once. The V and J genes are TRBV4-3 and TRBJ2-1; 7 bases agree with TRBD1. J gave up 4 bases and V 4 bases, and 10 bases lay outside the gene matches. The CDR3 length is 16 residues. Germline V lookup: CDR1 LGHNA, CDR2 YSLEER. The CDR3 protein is CASSPSGTDFYNEQFF. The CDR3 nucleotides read TGCGCCAGCAGCCCATCGGGGACAGATTTTTACAATGAGCAGTTCTTC.

CDR3 in amino acids: CASSLQGTGNYGYTF. The CDR3 DNA sequence: TGTGCCAGCTCGCTTCAGGGGACAGGGAACTATGGCTACACCTTC. The J gene is TRBJ1-2, the V gene TRBV9; 9 bases map to TRBD1. The CDR3 runs to 15 residues. The V gene's germline CDR1 is SGDLS and CDR2 YYNGEE. With 7 bases clipped from V and 2 bases from J, the junction kept 9 bases outside the gene matches. Together with reference TRBV9 and TRBJ1-2, the CDR3 gives the full variable domain: DSGVTQTPKHLITATGQRVTLRCSPRSGDLSVYWYQQSLDQGLQFLIQYYNGEERAKGNILERFSAQQFPDLHSELNLSSLELGDSALYFCASSLQGTGNYGYTFGSGTRLTVV.

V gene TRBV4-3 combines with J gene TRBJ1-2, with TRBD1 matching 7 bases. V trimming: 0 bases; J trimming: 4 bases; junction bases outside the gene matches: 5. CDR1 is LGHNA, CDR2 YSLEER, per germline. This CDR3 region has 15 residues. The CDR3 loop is CASSQEDRPLYGYTF. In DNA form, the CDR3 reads TGCGCCAGCAGCCAAGAGGACAGGCCCCTCTATGGCTACACCTTC.

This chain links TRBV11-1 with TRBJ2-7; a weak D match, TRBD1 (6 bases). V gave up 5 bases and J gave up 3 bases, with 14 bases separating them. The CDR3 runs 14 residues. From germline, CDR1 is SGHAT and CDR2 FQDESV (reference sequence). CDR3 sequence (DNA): TGTGCCAGCAGCATCGATCGAGGGGGCTACGAGCAGTACTTC. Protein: CASSIDRGGYEQYF.

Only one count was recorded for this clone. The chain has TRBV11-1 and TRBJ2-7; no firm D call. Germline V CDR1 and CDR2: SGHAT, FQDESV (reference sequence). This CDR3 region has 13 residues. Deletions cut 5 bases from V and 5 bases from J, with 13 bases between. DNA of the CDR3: TGTGCCAGCAGCCCGATTCAAATCAACGAGCAGTACTTC. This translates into CASSPIQINEQYF.

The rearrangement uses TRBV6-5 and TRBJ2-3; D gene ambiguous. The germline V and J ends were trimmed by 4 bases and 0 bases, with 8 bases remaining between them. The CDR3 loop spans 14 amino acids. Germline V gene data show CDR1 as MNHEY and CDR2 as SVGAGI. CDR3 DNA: TGTGCCAGCAGTTTCCGGAGCAGCACAGATACGCAGTATTTT. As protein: CASSFRSSTDTQYF.

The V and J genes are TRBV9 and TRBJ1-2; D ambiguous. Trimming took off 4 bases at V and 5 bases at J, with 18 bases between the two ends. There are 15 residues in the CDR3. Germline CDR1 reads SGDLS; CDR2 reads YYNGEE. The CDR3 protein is CASSPSVRPEYGYTF. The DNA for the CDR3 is TGTGCCAGCAGCCCCAGCGTGCGGCCCGAGTATGGCTACACCTTC.

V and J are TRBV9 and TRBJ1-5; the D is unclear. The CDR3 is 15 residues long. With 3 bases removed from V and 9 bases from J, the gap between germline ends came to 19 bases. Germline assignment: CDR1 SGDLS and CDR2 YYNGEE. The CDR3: CASSEVGTPGAPQHF. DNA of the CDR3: TGTGCCAGCAGCGAGGTTGGTACCCCGGGCGCGCCCCAGCATTTT.

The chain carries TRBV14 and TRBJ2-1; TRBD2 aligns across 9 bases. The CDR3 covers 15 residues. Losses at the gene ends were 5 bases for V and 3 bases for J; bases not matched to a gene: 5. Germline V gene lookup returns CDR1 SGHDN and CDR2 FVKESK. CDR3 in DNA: TGTGCCAGCAGCTCTGGGACTAGCTTCTACAATGAGCAGTTCTTC. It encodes CASSSGTSFYNEQFF.

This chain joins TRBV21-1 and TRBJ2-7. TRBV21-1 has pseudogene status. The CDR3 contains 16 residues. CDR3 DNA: TGTGCCAGCAGCAAAGTAGAAAATGGGATTCCTTACGAGCAGTACTTC. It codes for CASSKVENGIPYEQYF.

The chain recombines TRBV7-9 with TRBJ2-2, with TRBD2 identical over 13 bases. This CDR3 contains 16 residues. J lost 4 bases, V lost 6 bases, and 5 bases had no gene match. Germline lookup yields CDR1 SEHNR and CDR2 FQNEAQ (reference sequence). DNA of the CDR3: TGTGCCAGCAGGTCCGGGACTAGCGGGACCACCGGGGAGCTGTTTTTT. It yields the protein CASRSGTSGTTGELFF.

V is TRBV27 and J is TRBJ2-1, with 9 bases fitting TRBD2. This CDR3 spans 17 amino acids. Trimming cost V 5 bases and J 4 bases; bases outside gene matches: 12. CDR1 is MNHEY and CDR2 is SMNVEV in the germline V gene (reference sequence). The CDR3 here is CASSPLIAGVGYNEQFF. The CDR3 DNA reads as TGTGCCAGCAGTCCCCTGATAGCGGGAGTAGGGTACAATGAGCAGTTCTTC.

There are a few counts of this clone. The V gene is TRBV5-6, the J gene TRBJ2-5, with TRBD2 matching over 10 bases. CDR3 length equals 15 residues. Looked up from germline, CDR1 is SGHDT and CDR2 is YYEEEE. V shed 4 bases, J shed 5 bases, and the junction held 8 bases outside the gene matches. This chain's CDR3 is CASSDTSGEGETQYF. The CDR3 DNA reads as TGTGCCAGCAGCGATACTAGCGGGGAGGGGGAGACCCAGTACTTC.

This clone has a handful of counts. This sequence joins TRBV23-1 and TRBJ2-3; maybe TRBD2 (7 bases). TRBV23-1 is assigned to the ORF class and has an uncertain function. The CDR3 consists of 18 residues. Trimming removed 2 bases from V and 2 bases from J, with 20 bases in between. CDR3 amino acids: CASSQGGGRTDFTDTQYF. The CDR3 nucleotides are TGCGCCAGCAGTCAAGGGGGGGGCAGGACGGATTTCACAGATACGCAGTATTTT.

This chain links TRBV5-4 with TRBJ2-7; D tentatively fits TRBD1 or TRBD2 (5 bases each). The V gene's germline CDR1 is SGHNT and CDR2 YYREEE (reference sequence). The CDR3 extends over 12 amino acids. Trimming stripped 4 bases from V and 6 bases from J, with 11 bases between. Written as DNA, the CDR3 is TGTGCCAGCAGCGGGCTTGGGGGCGAGCAGTACTTC. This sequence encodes CASSGLGGEQYF.

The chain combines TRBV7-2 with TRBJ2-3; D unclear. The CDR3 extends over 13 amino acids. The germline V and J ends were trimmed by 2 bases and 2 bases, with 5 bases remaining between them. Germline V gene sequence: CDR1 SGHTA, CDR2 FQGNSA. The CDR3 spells CASSLPYTDTQYF. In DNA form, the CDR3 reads TGTGCCAGCAGCTTACCGTACACAGATACGCAGTATTTT. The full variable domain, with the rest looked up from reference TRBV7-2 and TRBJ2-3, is GAGVSQSPSNKVTEKGKDVELRCDPISGHTALYWYRQSLGQGLEFLIYFQGNSAPDKSGLPSDRFSAERTGGSVSTLTIQRTQQEDSAVYLCASSLPYTDTQYFGPGTRLTVL.

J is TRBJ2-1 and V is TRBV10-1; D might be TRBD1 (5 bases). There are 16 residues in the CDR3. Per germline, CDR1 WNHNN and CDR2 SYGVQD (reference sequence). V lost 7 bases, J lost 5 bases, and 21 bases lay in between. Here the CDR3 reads CASKGSSERQDNEQFF. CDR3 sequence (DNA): TGCGCCAGCAAGGGGTCTTCGGAGCGTCAGGACAATGAGCAGTTCTTC.

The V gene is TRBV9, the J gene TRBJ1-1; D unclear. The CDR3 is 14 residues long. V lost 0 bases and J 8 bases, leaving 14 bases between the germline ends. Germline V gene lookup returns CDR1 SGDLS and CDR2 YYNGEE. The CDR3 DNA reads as TGTGCCAGCAGCGTAGGGAGAAGGGTTGGGGAAGCTTTCTTT. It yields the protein CASSVGRRVGEAFF.

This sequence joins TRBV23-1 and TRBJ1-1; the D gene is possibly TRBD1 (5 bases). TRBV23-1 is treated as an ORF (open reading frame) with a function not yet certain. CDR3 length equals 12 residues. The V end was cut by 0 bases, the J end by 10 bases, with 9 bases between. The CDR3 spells CASSQSVRGAFF. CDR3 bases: TGCGCCAGCAGTCAATCGGTAAGGGGAGCTTTCTTT.